A single sample is the source of the 5 T cell receptor beta chains below, sequenced in a study of vaccination and CD4 T cells after COVID-19 (dated by TCRdb to between 2021 and 2024). The method was PCR. The run used an Illumina iSeq 100. At the Johns Hopkins FTIC core, DNA from the cultured CD4+ T cells underwent TCR sequencing with the Oncomine TCR Beta short-read assay. Starting from the raw public reads, TCRdb applied fastp trimming at Q25, assembled clones with MiXCR and retained in-frame beta chains. Rows matching on CDR3 protein sequence are summarized as one entry with the most common DNA and genes. The sample table holds some 9,900 distinct CDR3 sequences, of which roughly 25% were seen once. Clones ranked in the top ten supply roughly 50% of the sample. In the paper's terms, the treatment or condition label means: roughly nine-day PBMC culture with coronavirus spike peptide pools or control peptides (ViraFEST assay).

Their recognized antigens are unknown. The starting material was CD4+ T cells from blood, cultured in vitro, obtained before SARS-CoV-2 vaccination. These receptors came from a human donor who received a COVID-19 vaccine.

This chain uses TRBV10-2 with TRBJ1-1; D perhaps matches TRBD1 (6 bases). With 0 bases removed from V and 1 base from J, the gap between germline ends came to 6 bases. This CDR3 is 14 amino acids long. Germline V gene sequence: CDR1 WSHSY, CDR2 SAAADI. CDR3 sequence reads: CASSESGQNTEAFF. In DNA form, the CDR3 reads TGCGCCAGCAGTGAGTCGGGACAGAACACTGAAGCTTTCTTT.

This chain links TRBV10-1 with TRBJ2-3, with 8 bases aligning to TRBD2. After removal of 4 bases from V and 2 bases from J, the junction contained 8 bases not matched to a gene. The CDR3 is 16 residues long. The germline V gene encodes CDR1 WNHNN and CDR2 SYGVQD (reference sequence). The CDR3 nucleotides read TGCGCCAGCAGTGGAGATAGCGGGGCCCCCACAGATACGCAGTATTTT. Residues: CASSGDSGAPTDTQYF.

CDR3 sequence reads: CASSTTGTWRVEAFF. CDR3 nucleotide sequence: TGTGCCAGCAGTACTACCGGGACCTGGAGGGTTGAAGCTTTCTTT. The rearrangement joins TRBV6-1 to TRBJ1-1; possible D gene TRBD1, 5 bases. This CDR3 contains 15 residues. Per the germline V gene, CDR1 is MNHNS and CDR2 is SASEGT. Trimming shortened V by 5 bases and J by 7 bases, and 20 bases separated the two germline ends.

The chain recombines TRBV2 with TRBJ1-5, with D tentatively TRBD1 (6 bases). The ends were cut back, 6 bases at V and 5 bases at J, with 14 bases in the middle. The CDR3 consists of 14 residues. Germline CDR1 SNHLY, CDR2 FYNNEI. DNA for the CDR3: TGTGCCAGCAGGAGGGACATCGGTTATCAGCCCCAGCATTTT. Protein sequence: CASRRDIGYQPQHF.

The chain has TRBV6-1 and TRBJ1-3, with D possibly TRBD1 on 5 matching bases. CDR1 and CDR2 from the germline V gene are MNHNS and SASEGT. Between the trimmed V and J ends, which lost 6 bases and 4 bases, there was a span of 16 bases. The CDR3 spans 15 residues. The CDR3 DNA is TGTGCCAGCAGCCCAGACAGCTTGGAGGGAAACACCATATATTTT. Its protein product is CASSPDSLEGNTIYF.